The entry that follows covers one T cell receptor (beta chain) sequence. Antigen: not known. Germline V gives CDR1 DFQATT, CDR2 SNEGSKA (reference sequence). V lost 1 base, J lost 10 bases, and 8 bases stayed unmatched. The CDR3 totals 15 residues. Exclusion followed for patients with uncontrolled infection, other autoimmune disease, pregnancy or lactation. This sample was taken from a study of T cells in Graves' hyperthyroidism and ophthalmopathy. General study findings and limits: With a median lead of 6.5 months before onset, the model predicted ophthalmopathy. A model built on 13 V-J features separated ophthalmopathy from stable hyperthyroidism.

There were TCR beta CDR3 regions amplified from RNA transcripts. TCR CDR3 underwent first-round RT-PCR with the HTBI primer set. TCRdb ran MiXCR on the multiplex PCR reads and lists one entry per CDR3 protein. The sample includes roughly 500,000 distinct CDR3 sequences, roughly 45% seen only once; the top ten take about two fifths. The chain links TRBV20-1 to TRBJ1-6, with 9 bases that match TRBD1. The source of this sequence is an adult woman with Graves' disease, either hyperthyroidism or ophthalmopathy (not recorded which). The specimen sequenced was peripheral blood or thyroid tissue (not recorded which). CDR3 sequence (DNA): TGCAGTGCTAGAGCCCCGGACAGGGGACAGTCACCCCTCCACTTT. Protein sequence: CSARAPDRGQSPLHF.